These 22 T cell receptor beta chains were sequenced from one sample in a study of shared clonotypes between healthy human individuals. Method: immunoSEQ multiplex PCR; TCRdb's copy keeps in-frame clones and lacks some. The data contain roughly 2.1 million clones, roughly 91% of them singletons. Terminally differentiated effector memory CD45RA+ cells were left out of the naive CD8 fraction, which was CD45RO-negative and positively selected for CCR7. The material sequenced was naive CD8+ T cells from PBMCs. Source of these receptors: a man aged 18 to 35 in good health. Some clones in this sample may be carry-over from other donors' samples.

The chain links TRBV11-2 to TRBJ2-2; no definite D call. The CDR3 totals 13 residues. V gave up 1 base and J gave up 13 bases, with 13 bases separating them. Germline CDR1 reads SGHAT; CDR2 reads FQNNGV. This chain's CDR3 is CASSLARSMGLFF. The CDR3 DNA reads as TGTGCCAGCAGCTTAGCCCGTTCGATGGGGCTGTTTTTT. The entire variable domain, with the rest obtained from reference TRBV11-2 and TRBJ2-2, is as follows: EAGVAQSPRYKIIEKRQSVAFWCNPISGHATLYWYQQILGQGPKLLIQFQNNGVVDDSQLPKDRFSAERLKGVDSTLKIQPAKLEDSAVYLCASSLARSMGLFFGEGSRLTVL.

This clone was counted between two and nine times. J is TRBJ1-1 and V is TRBV27; D unresolved. The CDR3 spans 14 residues. The germline V and J ends were trimmed by 6 bases and 1 base, with 12 bases remaining between them. Germline V gene sequence: CDR1 MNHEY, CDR2 SMNVEV (reference sequence). CDR3 DNA: TGTGCCAGCAGCCCCATAGCAGGGAACACTGAAGCTTTCTTT. This sequence encodes CASSPIAGNTEAFF.

The chain links TRBV7-9 to TRBJ1-1, with 7 bases identical to TRBD1. The V gene end was trimmed by 3 bases and the J gene end by 2 bases; junction bases not matched to a gene: 6. Germline CDR1 is SEHNR and CDR2 is FQNEAQ (reference sequence). The CDR3 loop spans 15 amino acids. The CDR3 spells CASSFSGGGNTEAFF. In DNA form, the CDR3 reads TGTGCCAGCAGCTTTTCAGGGGGTGGTAACACTGAAGCTTTCTTT.

The V and J genes are TRBV19 and TRBJ1-1, with unresolved D. The CDR3 consists of 15 residues. Germline V lookup: CDR1 LNHDA, CDR2 SQIVND (reference sequence). Between the trimmed V and J ends, which lost 0 bases and 0 bases, there was a span of 8 bases. The DNA of the CDR3 is TGTGCCAGTAGTATAGATCCAAAGCTGAACACTGAAGCTTTCTTT. Amino acid sequence: CASSIDPKLNTEAFF.

This clone was picked up a small number of times. The chain uses TRBV5-1 and TRBJ2-7; weak D call: TRBD2 (5 bases). Germline loops: CDR1 SGHRS, CDR2 YFSETQ. The CDR3 is made up of 13 amino acids. Trimming took 2 bases from V and 2 from J, leaving 8 bases between them. The CDR3 region is CASSFGVPYEQYF. Written as DNA, the CDR3 is TGCGCCAGCAGCTTCGGGGTTCCCTACGAGCAGTACTTC.

A single count supports this clone. The CDR3 loop is CASSIRGETEAFF. The CDR3 DNA sequence: TGTGCCAGCAGCATCAGGGGTGAGACTGAAGCTTTCTTT. V is TRBV25-1 and J is TRBJ1-1; tentatively, D is TRBD1 (6 bases). Between the trimmed V and J ends, which lost 6 bases and 5 bases, there was a span of 13 bases. The germline CDR1 and CDR2 sequences are MGHDK and SYGVNS. The CDR3 runs 13 residues.

CDR3 DNA: TGTGCCAGCAGCACAACCATAGCCCCCGAGCAGTACTTC. Its protein is CASSTTIAPEQYF. The J gene is TRBJ2-7, the V gene TRBV11-2; D gene unclear. Trimming left V 5 bases short and J 6 bases short, with 14 bases between. Germline lookup yields CDR1 SGHAT and CDR2 FQNNGV. CDR3 length: 13 amino acids.

The genes are TRBV5-1 and TRBJ1-2; D call uncertain. Looked up from germline, CDR1 is SGHRS and CDR2 is YFSETQ. The length of the CDR3 is 14 residues. V was shortened by 8 bases and J by 1 base, with 15 bases between the two germline ends. CDR3 sequence reads: CARRVLRGNYGYTF. DNA of the CDR3: TGCGCCAGACGGGTCTTACGAGGTAACTATGGCTACACCTTC.

V is TRBV29-1 and J is TRBJ2-7, with 9 bases matching TRBD1. The CDR3 consists of 14 residues. V lost 2 bases to trimming and J lost 1 base; unmatched junction nucleotides: 3. Per germline, CDR1 SQVTM and CDR2 ANQGSEA. The CDR3 DNA sequence: TGCAGCGTTGAATTCGGGACAGGGTCCTACGAGCAGTACTTC. Amino acid sequence: CSVEFGTGSYEQYF.

This chain joins TRBV28 and TRBJ2-7, with 9 bases that match TRBD1. The CDR3 runs 15 residues. The J segment lost 7 bases and the V segment lost 4 bases, leaving 11 bases of the junction unmatched. Looked up from germline, CDR1 is MDHEN and CDR2 is SYDVKM. CDR3 region: CASSSPGQGAREQYF. The CDR3 bases are TGTGCCAGCAGTTCACCGGGACAGGGTGCGAGGGAGCAGTACTTC.

The chain has TRBV27 and TRBJ2-1, with TRBD2 identical over 13 bases. The length of the CDR3 is 20 residues. Germline CDR1 reads MNHEY; CDR2 reads SMNVEV (reference sequence). The J segment lost 1 base and the V segment lost 4 bases, leaving 13 bases of the junction unmatched. Here the CDR3 reads CASSSIGLAGVDRSYNEQFF. Written as DNA, the CDR3 is TGTGCCAGCAGTTCTATCGGACTAGCGGGAGTTGATAGGTCCTACAATGAGCAGTTCTTC.

This chain joins TRBV4-1 and TRBJ1-1, with 7 bases fitting TRBD1. V shed 1 base, J shed 1 base, and the junction held 3 bases outside the gene matches. Germline values: CDR1 MGHRA, CDR2 YSYEKL. The CDR3 has 15 amino acids. The CDR3 loop reads CASSQAPGGNTEAFF. CDR3 DNA sequence: TGCGCCAGCAGCCAAGCTCCAGGGGGGAACACTGAAGCTTTCTTT.

The rearrangement links TRBV6-5 to TRBJ1-2, with D possibly matching TRBD1 (5 bases). Germline CDR1 MNHEY, CDR2 SVGAGI. The CDR3 contains 16 residues. With 0 bases removed from V and 4 bases from J, the gap between germline ends came to 15 bases. In DNA form, the CDR3 reads TGTGCCAGCAGTTACTCGGGCAGGGCGTTCTCCTATGGCTACACCTTC. Residues: CASSYSGRAFSYGYTF.

The chain uses TRBV28 and TRBJ2-1; 9 nucleotides agree with TRBD2. CDR3 length: 17 amino acids. Trimming cost V 3 bases and J 7 bases; bases outside gene matches: 13. CDR1 MDHEN and CDR2 SYDVKM come from the germline V gene. In DNA, the CDR3 is TGTGCCAGCAGTTTGGAGATTTCGCGGGAGGGCCAGAATGAGCAGTTCTTC. Its protein product is CASSLEISREGQNEQFF.

V and J are TRBV6-5 and TRBJ1-4, with TRBD1 identical over 9 bases. Germline lookup yields CDR1 MNHEY and CDR2 SVGAGI. This CDR3 has 14 amino acids. Trimming removed 0 bases from V and 12 bases from J; junction bases left unmatched: 5. The CDR3 loop reads CASSYSRDRVELFF. CDR3 bases: TGTGCCAGCAGTTACTCGAGGGACAGGGTGGAACTGTTTTTT.

This rearrangement joins TRBV28 to TRBJ1-5; TRBD1 agrees at 7 bases. The germline gives CDR1 MDHEN, CDR2 SYDVKM. The CDR3 has 15 residues. Trimming at V came to 2 bases and at J to 5 bases, leaving 6 bases not matched to a gene. The CDR3 nucleotides are TGTGCCAGCAGTTTAGTAGTACAGGGGTATCAGCCCCAGCATTTT. Translating gives CASSLVVQGYQPQHF.

The chain carries TRBV5-5 and TRBJ2-7, with D hard to call. This CDR3 contains 12 residues. V shed 0 bases and J shed 5 bases, with 6 bases lying between them. Germline assignment: CDR1 SGHKS and CDR2 YYEKEE (reference sequence). The CDR3 region is CASSLVRDEQYF. Written as DNA, the CDR3 is TGTGCCAGCAGCTTGGTTCGCGACGAGCAGTACTTC. The full variable domain, rest sourced from reference TRBV5-5 and TRBJ2-7, is DAGVTQSPTHLIKTRGQQVTLRCSPISGHKSVSWYQQVLGQGPQFIFQYYEKEERGRGNFPDRFSARQFPNYSSELNVNALLLGDSALYLCASSLVRDEQYFGPGTRLTVT.

The chain joins TRBV5-4 to TRBJ2-7; D gene unclear. The germline V gene has CDR1 SGHNT and CDR2 YYREEE (reference sequence). There are 12 residues in the CDR3. Trimming took off 4 bases at V and 2 bases at J, with 7 bases between the two ends. In DNA, the CDR3 is TGTGCCAGCAGCCACAATACCTACGAGCAGTACTTC. Amino acids: CASSHNTYEQYF.

This clone was detected only a few times. The chain joins TRBV5-1 to TRBJ2-5; D remains unclear. The CDR3 sequence is 13 residues long. With 0 bases removed from V and 5 bases from J, the gap between germline ends came to 8 bases. Germline-derived CDR1 and CDR2 are SGHRS and YFSETQ. Here the CDR3 DNA reads TGCGCCAGCAGCTTGGAGGCTGCCGAGACCCAGTACTTC. Amino acids: CASSLEAAETQYF.

The V gene is TRBV7-8, the J gene TRBJ1-5, with 7 bases identical to TRBD1. Germline CDR1 is SGHVS and CDR2 is FQNEAQ. CDR3 length: 16 residues. J gave up 4 bases and V 4 bases, and 10 bases lay outside the gene matches. This CDR3 reads CASSYDSRDRNQPQHF. The CDR3 DNA reads TGTGCCAGCAGCTATGACTCTCGGGACAGAAATCAGCCCCAGCATTTT.

The gene calls are TRBV13 and TRBJ1-2, with D tentatively TRBD1 (5 bases). V was clipped by 4 bases and J by 3 bases, with 12 bases between them. The CDR3 runs to 14 residues. CDR1 is PRHDT and CDR2 is FYEKMQ in the germline V gene (reference sequence). The DNA of the CDR3 is TGTGCCAGCAGCTACCCGACAGAAGACTATGGCTACACCTTC. Translating gives CASSYPTEDYGYTF.

The rearrangement uses TRBV27 and TRBJ1-5, with 9 positions matching TRBD1. This CDR3 has 13 residues. CDR1 is MNHEY, CDR2 SMNVEV, per germline (reference sequence). After removal of 8 bases from V and 5 bases from J, the junction contained 4 bases not matched to a gene. Here the CDR3 DNA reads TGTGCCAGCCGGGGACAGGGCTATCAGCCCCAGCATTTT. Its protein is CASRGQGYQPQHF.